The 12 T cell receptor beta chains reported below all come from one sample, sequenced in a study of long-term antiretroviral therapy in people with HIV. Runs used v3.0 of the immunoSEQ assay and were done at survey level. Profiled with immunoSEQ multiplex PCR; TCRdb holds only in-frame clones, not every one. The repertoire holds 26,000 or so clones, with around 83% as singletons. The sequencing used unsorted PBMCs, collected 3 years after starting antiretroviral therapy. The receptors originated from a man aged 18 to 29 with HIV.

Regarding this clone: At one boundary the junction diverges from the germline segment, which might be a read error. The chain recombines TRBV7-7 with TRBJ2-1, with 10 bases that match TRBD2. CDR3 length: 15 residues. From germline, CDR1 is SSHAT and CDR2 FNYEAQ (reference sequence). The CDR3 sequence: CASSQLAGSYNEQFF. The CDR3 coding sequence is TGTGCTAGCAGCCAACTAGCGGGGTCTTACAATGAGCAGTTCTTC.

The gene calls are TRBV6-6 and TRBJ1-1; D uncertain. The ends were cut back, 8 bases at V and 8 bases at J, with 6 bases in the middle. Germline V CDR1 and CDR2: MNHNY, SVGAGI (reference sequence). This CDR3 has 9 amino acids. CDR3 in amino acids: CASGREAFF. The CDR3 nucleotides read TGTGCCAGCGGAAGGGAAGCTTTCTTT.

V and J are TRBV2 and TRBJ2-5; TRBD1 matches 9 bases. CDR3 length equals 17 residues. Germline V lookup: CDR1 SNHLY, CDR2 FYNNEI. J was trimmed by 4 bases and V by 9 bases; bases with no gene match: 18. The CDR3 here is CASNTGGKGSFGETQYF. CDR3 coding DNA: TGTGCCAGTAACACAGGGGGCAAGGGTAGTTTTGGAGAGACCCAGTACTTC.

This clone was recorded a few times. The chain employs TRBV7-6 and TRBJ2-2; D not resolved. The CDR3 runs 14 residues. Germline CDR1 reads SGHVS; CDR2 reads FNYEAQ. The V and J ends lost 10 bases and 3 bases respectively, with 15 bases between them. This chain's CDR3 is CATSPVLDTGELFF. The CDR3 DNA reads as TGTGCCACCTCTCCGGTGTTGGACACCGGGGAGCTGTTTTTT.

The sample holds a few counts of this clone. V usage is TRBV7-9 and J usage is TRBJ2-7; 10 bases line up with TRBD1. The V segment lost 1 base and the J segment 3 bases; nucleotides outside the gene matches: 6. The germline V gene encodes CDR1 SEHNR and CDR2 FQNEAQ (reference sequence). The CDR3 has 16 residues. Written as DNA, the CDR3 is TGTGCCAGCAGCTTAGGACCCGGGACAGGGGACTACGAGCAGTACTTC. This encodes CASSLGPGTGDYEQYF. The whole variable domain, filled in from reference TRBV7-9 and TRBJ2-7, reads DTGVSQNPRHKITKRGQNVTFRCDPISEHNRLYWYRQTLGQGPEFLTYFQNEAQLEKSRLLSDRFSAERPKGSFSTLEIQRTEQGDSAMYLCASSLGPGTGDYEQYFGPGTRLTVT.

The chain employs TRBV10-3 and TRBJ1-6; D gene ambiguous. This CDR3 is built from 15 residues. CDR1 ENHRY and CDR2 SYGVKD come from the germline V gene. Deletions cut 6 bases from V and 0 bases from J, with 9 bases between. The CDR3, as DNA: TGTGCCATCAGGGGGTATAGCTCCTATAATTCACCCCTCCACTTT. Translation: CAIRGYSSYNSPLHF.

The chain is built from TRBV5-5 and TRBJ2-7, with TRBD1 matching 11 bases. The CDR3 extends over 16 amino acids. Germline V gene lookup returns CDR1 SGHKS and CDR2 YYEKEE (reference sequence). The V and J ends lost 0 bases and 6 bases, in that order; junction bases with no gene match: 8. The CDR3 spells CASSLEMDRGQSEQYF. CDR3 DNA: TGTGCCAGCAGCTTGGAAATGGACAGGGGGCAGAGCGAGCAGTACTTC.

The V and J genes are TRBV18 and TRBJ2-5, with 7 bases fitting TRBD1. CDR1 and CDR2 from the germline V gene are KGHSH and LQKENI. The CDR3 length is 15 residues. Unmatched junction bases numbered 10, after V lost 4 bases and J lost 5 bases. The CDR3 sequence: CASSLTGAQWETQYF. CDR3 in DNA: TGTGCCAGCTCACTCACAGGGGCCCAGTGGGAGACCCAGTACTTC. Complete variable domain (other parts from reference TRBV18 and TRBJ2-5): NAGVMQNPRHLVRRRGQEARLRCSPMKGHSHVYWYRQLPEEGLKFMVYLQKENIIDESGMPKERFSAEFPKEGPSILRIQQVVRGDSAAYFCASSLTGAQWETQYFGPGTRLLVL.

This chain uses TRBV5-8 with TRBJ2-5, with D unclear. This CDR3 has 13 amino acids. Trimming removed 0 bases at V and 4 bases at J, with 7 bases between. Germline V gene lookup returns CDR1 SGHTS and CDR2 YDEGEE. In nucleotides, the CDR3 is TGTGCCAGCAGCTTGGGCGGTCCAGAGACCCAGTACTTC. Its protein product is CASSLGGPETQYF.

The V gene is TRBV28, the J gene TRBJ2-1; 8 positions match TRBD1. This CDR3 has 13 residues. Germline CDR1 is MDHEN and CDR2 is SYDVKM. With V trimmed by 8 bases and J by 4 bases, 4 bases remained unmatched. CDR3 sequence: CASRQGFYNEQFF. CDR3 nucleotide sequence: TGTGCCAGCCGACAGGGGTTTTACAATGAGCAGTTCTTC.

The CDR3 coding sequence is TGTGCCAGCAGCCTCCTAGAGAACACCGGGGAGCTGTTTTTT. Translated: CASSLLENTGELFF. The gene calls are TRBV9 and TRBJ2-2; D gene unclear. The CDR3 runs 14 residues. V shed 4 bases and J shed 1 base, with 8 bases lying between them. Germline assignment: CDR1 SGDLS and CDR2 YYNGEE.

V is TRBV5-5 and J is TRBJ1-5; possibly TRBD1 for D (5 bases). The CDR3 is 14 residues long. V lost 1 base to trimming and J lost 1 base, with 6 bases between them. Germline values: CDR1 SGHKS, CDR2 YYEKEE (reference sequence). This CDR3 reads CASSLWDSNQPQHF. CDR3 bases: TGTGCCAGCAGCTTGTGGGACAGCAATCAGCCCCAGCATTTT.